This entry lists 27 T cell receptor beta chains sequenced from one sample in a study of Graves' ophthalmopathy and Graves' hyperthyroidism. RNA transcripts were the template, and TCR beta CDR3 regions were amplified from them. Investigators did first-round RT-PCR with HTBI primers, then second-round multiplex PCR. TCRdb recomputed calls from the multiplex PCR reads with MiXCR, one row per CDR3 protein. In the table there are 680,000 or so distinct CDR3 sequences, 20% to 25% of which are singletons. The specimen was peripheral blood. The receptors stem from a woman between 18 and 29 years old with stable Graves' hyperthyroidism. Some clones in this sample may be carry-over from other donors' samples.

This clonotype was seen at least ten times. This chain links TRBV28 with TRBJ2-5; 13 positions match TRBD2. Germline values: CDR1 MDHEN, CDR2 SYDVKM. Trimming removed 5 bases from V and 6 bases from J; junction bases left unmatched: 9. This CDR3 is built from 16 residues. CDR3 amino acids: CASSPRTSGSGKTQYF. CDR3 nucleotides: TGTGCCAGCAGTCCCCGGACTAGCGGGAGTGGGAAGACCCAGTACTTC.

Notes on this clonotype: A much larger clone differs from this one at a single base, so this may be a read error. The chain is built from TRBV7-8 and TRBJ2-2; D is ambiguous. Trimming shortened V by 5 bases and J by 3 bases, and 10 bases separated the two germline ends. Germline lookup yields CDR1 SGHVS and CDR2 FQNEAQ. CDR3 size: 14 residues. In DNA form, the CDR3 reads TGTGCCAGCAGCCCCCGGGTGGACACCGGGGAGCTGTTTTTT. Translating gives CASSPRVDTGELFF.

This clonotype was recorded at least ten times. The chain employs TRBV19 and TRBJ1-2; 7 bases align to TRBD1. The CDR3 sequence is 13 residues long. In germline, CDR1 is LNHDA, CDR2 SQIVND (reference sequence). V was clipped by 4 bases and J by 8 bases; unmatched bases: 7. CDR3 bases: TGTGCCAGTAGTAAAGCCGGGACAGCCGGCTACACCTTC. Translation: CASSKAGTAGYTF.

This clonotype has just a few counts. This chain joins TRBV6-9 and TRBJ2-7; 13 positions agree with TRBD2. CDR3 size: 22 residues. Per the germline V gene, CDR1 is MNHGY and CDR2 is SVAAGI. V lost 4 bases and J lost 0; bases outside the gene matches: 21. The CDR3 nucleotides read TGTGCCAGCAGTTTATTCCCAATTCCCCGCGAGACTAGCGGGAGGTACTCCTACGAGCAGTACTTC. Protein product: CASSLFPIPRETSGRYSYEQYF.

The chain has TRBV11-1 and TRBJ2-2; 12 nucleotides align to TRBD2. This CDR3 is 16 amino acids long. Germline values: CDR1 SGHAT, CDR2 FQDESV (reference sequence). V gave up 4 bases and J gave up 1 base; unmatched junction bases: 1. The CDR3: CASSWTSGKNTGELFF. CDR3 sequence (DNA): TGTGCCAGCAGCTGGACTAGCGGGAAGAACACCGGGGAGCTGTTTTTT.

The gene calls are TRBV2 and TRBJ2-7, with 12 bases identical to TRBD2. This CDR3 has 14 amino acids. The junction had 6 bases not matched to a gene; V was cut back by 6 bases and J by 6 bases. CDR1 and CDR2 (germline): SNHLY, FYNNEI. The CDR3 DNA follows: TGTGCCAGCAGACCCGGGACTAGCGGGTTCGAGCAGTACTTC. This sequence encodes CASRPGTSGFEQYF.

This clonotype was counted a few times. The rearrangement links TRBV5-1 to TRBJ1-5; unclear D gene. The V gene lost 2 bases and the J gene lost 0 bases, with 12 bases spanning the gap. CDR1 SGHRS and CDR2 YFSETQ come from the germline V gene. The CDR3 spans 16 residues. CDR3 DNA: TGCGCCAGCAGCTTCGGCACAGATCATAGCAATCAGCCCCAGCATTTT. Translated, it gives CASSFGTDHSNQPQHF.

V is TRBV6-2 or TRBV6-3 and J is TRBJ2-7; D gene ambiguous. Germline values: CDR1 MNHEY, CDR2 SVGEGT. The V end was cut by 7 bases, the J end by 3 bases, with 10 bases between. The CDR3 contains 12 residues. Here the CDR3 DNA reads TGTGCCAGCATGCCGGATCTCTACGAGCAGTACTTC. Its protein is CASMPDLYEQYF.

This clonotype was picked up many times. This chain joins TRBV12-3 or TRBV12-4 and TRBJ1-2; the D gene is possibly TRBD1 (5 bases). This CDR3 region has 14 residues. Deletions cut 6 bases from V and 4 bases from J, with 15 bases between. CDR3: CASSRKTGRYGYTF. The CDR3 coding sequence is TGTGCCAGCAGCAGAAAAACAGGACGCTATGGCTACACCTTC.

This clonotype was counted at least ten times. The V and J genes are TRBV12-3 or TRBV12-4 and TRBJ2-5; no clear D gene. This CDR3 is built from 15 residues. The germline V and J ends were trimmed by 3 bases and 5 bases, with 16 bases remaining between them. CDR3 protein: CASSLDRLARETQYF. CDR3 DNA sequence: TGTGCCAGCAGTTTGGATCGACTGGCGCGGGAGACCCAGTACTTC.

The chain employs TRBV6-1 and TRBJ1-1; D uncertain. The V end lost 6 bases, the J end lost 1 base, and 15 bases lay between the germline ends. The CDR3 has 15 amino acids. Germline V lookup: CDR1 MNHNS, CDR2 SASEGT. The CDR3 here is CASSLNPWRNTEAFF. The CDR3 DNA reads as TGTGCCAGCAGCCTAAACCCTTGGAGGAACACTGAAGCTTTCTTT.

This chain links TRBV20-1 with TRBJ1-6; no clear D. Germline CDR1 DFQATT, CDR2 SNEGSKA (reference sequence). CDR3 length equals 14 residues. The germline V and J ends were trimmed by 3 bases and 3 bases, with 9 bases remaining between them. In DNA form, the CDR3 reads TGCAGTGCTAGTGCGTCAGGCTATAATTCACCCCTCCACTTT. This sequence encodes CSASASGYNSPLHF.

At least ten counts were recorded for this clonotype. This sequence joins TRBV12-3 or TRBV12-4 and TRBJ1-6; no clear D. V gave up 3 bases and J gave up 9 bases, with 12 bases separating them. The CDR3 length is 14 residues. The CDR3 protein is CASSLGVGRSPLHF. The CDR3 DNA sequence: TGTGCCAGCAGTTTGGGTGTCGGTCGTTCACCCCTCCACTTT.

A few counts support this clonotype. The CDR3 here is CATSRELHGETQYF. CDR3 bases: TGTGCCACCAGCAGGGAACTCCACGGAGAGACCCAGTACTTC. The chain has TRBV15 and TRBJ2-5; no definite D call. CDR1 is LNHNV and CDR2 is YYDKDF in the germline V gene (reference sequence). The CDR3 spans 14 residues. Deletions cut 3 bases from V and 4 bases from J, with 12 bases between.

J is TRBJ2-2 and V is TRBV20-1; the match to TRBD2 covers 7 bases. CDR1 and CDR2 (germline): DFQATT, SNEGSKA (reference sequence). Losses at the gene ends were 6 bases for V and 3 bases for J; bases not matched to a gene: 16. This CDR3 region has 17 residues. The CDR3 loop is CSAGRPHGRFDTGELFF. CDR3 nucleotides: TGCAGTGCCGGCCGCCCGCACGGGAGGTTCGACACCGGGGAGCTGTTTTTT.

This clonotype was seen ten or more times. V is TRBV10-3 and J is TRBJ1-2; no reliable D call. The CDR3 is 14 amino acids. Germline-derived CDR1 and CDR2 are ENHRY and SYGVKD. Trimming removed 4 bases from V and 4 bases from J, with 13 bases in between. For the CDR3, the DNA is TGTGCCATCAGTGCGAGGAGCCGGGCCTATGGCTACACCTTC. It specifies CAISARSRAYGYTF.

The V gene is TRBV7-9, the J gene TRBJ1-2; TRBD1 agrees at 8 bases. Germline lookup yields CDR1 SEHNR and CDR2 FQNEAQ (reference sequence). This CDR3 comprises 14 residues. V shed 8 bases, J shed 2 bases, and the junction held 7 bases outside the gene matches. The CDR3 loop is CASGDTGGNYGYTF. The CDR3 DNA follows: TGTGCCAGCGGCGATACAGGGGGAAACTATGGCTACACCTTC. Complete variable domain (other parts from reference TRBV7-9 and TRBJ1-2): DTGVSQNPRHKITKRGQNVTFRCDPISEHNRLYWYRQTLGQGPEFLTYFQNEAQLEKSRLLSDRFSAERPKGSFSTLEIQRTEQGDSAMYLCASGDTGGNYGYTFGSGTRLTVV.

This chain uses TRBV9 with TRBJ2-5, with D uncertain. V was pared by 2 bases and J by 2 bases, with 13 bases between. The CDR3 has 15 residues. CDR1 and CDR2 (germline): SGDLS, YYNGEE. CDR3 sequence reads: CASSVTPSLQETQYF. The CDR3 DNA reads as TGTGCCAGCAGCGTCACGCCGTCCCTACAAGAGACCCAGTACTTC.

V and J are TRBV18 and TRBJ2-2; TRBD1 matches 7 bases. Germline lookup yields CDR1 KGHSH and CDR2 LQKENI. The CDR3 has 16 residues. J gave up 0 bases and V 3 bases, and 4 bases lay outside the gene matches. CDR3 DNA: TGTGCCAGCTCACCGGGACAGATAGCGAACACCGGGGAGCTGTTTTTT. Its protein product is CASSPGQIANTGELFF.

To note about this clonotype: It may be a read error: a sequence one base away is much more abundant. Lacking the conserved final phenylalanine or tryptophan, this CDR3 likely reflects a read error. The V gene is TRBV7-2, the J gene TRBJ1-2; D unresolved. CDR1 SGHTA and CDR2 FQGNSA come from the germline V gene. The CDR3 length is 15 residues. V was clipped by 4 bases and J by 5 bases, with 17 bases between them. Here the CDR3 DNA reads TGTGCCAGCAGCTCCTACCGGGGAGCGGAATATGGCTACACCTAC. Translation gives CASSSYRGAEYGYTY.

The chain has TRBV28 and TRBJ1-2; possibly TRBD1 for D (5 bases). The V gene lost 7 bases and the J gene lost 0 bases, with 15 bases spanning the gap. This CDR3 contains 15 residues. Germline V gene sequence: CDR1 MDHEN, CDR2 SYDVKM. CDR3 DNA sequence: TGTGCCAGCAATGATTGGGGGGTCTCTAACTATGGCTACACCTTC. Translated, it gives CASNDWGVSNYGYTF.

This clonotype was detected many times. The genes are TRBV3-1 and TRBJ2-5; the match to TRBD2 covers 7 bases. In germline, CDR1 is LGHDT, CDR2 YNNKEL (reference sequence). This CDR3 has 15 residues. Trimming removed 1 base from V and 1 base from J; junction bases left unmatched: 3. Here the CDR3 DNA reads TGTGCCAGCAGCCAAGTGGGAGGGGTCCAAGAGACCCAGTACTTC. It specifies CASSQVGGVQETQYF.

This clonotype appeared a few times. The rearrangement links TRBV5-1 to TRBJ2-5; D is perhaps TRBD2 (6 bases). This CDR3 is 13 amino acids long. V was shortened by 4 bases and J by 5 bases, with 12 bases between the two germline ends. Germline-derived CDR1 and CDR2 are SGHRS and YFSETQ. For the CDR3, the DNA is TGCGCCAGCAGCATTACTAGCTGGGAGACCCAGTACTTC. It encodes CASSITSWETQYF.

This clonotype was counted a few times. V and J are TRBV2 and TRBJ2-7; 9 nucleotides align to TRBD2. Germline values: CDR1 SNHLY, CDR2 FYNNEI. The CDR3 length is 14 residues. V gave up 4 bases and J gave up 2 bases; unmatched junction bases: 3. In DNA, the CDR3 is TGTGCCAGCAGTGTGGGACTAGCAGCCTACGAGCAGTACTTC. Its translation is CASSVGLAAYEQYF.

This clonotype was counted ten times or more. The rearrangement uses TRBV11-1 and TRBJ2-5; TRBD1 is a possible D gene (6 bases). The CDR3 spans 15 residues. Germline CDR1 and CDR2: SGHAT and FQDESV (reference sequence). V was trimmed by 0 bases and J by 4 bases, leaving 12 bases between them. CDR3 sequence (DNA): TGTGCCAGCAGCTTAGCGCGTAAGGGGGTAGAGACCCAGTACTTC. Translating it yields CASSLARKGVETQYF.

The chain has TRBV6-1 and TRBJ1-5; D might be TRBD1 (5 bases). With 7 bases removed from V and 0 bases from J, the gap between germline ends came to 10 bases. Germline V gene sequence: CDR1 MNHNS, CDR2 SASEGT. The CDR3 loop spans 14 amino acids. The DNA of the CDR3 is TGTGCCAGCAAGGGACCAAATAGCAATCAGCCCCAGCATTTT. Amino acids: CASKGPNSNQPQHF.

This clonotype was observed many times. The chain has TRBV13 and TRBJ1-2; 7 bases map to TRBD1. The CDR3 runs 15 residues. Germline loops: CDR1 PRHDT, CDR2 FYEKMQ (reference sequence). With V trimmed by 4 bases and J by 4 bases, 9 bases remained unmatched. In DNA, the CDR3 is TGTGCCAGCAGCTCCGGGACAGAAAAATTCTATGGCTACACCTTC. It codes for CASSSGTEKFYGYTF.